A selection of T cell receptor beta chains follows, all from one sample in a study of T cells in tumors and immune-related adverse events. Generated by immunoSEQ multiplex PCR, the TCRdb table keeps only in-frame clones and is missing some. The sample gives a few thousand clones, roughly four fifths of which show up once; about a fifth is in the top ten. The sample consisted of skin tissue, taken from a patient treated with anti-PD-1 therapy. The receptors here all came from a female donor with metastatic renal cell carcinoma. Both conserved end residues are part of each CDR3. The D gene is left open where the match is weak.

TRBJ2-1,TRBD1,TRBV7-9,CASSLVLGQGNEQFF
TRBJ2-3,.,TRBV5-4,CASSLFRSTQYF
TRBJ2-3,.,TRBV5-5,CASSFWATSGDTQYF
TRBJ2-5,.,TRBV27,CASSLSGETQYF
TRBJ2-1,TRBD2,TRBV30,CARGLGFADEQFF
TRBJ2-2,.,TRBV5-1,CASSFRTGELFF
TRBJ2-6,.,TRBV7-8,CASSLGGSGANVLTF
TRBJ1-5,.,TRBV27,CASSLEPASQPQHF
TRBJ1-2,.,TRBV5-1,CASRTALRTAHYGYTF
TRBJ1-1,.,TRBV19,CASSIVGRGTEAFF
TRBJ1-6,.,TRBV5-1,CASSLGIAGSPLHF
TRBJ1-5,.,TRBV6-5,CASSWGVSNQPQHF
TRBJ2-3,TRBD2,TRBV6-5,CASSGTSGRLDTQYF
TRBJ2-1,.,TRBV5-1,CASSWNEVRGRYSYNEQFF
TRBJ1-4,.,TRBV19,CASSSEGFPNEKLFF
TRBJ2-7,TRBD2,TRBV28,CASRTLSQSGRSYEQYF
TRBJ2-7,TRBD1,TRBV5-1,CASSSKPGQDFSYEQYF
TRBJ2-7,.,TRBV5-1,CASSLPPEGTYEQYF
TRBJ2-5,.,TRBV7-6,CASRFQETQYF
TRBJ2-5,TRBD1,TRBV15,CATSRTGQSLTQYF
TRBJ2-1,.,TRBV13,CASSLRTSSYNEQFF
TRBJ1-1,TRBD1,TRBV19,CASTGGVGAFF
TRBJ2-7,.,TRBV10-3,CAIRQSSGGGEQYF
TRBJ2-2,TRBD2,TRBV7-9,CASSSSGGPATGELFF
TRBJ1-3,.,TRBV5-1,CASSFWGASGNTIYF
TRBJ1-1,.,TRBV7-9,CASSSAGHLNTEAFF
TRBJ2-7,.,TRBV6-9,CASSYGSGSYEQYF
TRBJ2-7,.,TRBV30,CACGSYEQYF
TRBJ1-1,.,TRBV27,CASSFAPEVSEAFF
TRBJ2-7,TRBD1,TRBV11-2,CASSLERDSYEQYF
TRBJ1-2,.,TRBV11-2,CASSLSISSVLGYTF
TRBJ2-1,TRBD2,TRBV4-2,CASSQETRGGLYEQFF
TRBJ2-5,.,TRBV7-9,CASIQGAGQLETQYF
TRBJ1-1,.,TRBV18,CASSHGEGNTEAFF
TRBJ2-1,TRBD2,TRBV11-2,CASSLFSLAVNEQFF
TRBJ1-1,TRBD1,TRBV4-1,CASSPVWTGVGTEAFF
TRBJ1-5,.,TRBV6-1,CASSERGNQPQHF
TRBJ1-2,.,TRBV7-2,CASSLSTSFYGYTF
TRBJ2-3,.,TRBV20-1,CSVLDEDTQYF
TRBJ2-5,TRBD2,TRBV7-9,CASRLAAQETQYF
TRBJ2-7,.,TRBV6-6,CASIGNYEQYF
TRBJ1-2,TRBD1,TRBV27,CASTPAGGRLIMGYTF
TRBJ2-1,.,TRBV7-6,CASSLRWKAESSYNEQFF
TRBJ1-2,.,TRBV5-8,CASSFAAGPLGGYTF
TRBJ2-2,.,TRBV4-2,CASSQGRGNTGELFF
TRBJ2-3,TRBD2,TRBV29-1,CSVEVGAGGDTQYF
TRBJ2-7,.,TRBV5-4,CASSFRSSANALSYEQYF
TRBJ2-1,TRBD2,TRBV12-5,CASVSSGSSYNEQFF
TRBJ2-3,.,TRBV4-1,CASSQSPTGSSSTDTQYF
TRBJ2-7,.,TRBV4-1,CASSQVEGTAYEQYF
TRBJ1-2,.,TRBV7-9,CASSPRVQGFYGYTF
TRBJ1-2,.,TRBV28,CASSPAYGYTF
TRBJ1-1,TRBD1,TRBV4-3,CASSHGTGVGNTEAFF
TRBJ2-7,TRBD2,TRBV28,CASRSGLAGVYEQYF
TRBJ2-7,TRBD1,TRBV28,CASSRPPGQGIEQYF
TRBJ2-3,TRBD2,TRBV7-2,CASSLTGTSADTQYF